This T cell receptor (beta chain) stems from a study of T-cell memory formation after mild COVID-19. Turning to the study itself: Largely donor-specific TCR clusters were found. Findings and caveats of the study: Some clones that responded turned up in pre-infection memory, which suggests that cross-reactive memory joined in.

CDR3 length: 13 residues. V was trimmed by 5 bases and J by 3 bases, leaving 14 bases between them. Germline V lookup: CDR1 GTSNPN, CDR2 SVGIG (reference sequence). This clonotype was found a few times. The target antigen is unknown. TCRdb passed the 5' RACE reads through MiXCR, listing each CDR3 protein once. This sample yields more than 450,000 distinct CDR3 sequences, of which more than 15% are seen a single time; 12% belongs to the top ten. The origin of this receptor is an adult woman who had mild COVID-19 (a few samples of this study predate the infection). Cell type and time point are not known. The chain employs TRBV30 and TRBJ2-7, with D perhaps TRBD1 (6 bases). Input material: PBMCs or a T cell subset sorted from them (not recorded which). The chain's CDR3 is CAWVPGHLYEQYF. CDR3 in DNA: TGTGCCTGGGTCCCGGGACACCTCTACGAGCAGTACTTC.